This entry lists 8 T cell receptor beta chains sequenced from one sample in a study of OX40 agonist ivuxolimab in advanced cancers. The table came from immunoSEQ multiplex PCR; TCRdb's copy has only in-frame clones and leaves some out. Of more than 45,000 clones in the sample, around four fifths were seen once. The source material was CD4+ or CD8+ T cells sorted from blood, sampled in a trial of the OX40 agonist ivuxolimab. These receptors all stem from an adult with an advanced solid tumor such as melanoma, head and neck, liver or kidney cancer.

The CDR3 loop reads CASSMGTGWTMNTEAFF. The CDR3 nucleotides are TGTGCCAGTAGTATGGGGACAGGCTGGACCATGAACACTGAAGCTTTCTTT. This chain connects TRBV19 to TRBJ1-1, with 8 positions matching TRBD1. Trimming at V came to 3 bases and at J to 0 bases, leaving 9 bases not matched to a gene. This CDR3 has 17 amino acids. The V gene's germline CDR1 is LNHDA and CDR2 SQIVND (reference sequence).

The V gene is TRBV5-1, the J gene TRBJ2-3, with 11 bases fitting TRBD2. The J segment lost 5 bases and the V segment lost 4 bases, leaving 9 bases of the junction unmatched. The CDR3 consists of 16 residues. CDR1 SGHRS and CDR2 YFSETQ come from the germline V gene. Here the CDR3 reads CASSVGLAVGVDTQYF. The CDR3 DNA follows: TGCGCCAGCAGCGTGGGACTAGCGGTTGGGGTAGATACGCAGTATTTT.

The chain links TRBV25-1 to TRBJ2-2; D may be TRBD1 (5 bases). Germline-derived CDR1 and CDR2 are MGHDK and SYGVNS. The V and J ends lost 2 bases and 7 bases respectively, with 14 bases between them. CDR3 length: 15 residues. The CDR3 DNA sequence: TGTGCCAGCAGTGAAGGACACGGATTTTACGGGGAGCTGTTTTTT. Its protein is CASSEGHGFYGELFF. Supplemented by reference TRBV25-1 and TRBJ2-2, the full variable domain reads EADIYQTPRYLVIGTGKKITLECSQTMGHDKMYWYQQDPGMELHLIHYSYGVNSTEKGDLSSESTVSRIRTEHFPLTLESARPSHTSQYLCASSEGHGFYGELFFGEGSRLTVL.

This CDR3 is CASSNGQGRYF. The CDR3 nucleotides are TGTGCCAGCAGCAACGGACAGGGCAGGTACTTC. The chain is built from TRBV7-9 and TRBJ2-5; 8 bases are a match to TRBD1. Trimming removed 5 bases from V and 13 bases from J; junction bases left unmatched: 6. CDR1 and CDR2 from the germline V gene are SEHNR and FQNEAQ (reference sequence). The CDR3 contains 11 residues.

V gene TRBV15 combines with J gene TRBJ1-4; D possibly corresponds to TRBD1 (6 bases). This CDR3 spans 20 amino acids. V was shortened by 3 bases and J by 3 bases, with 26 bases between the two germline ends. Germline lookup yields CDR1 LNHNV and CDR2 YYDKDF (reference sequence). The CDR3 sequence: CATSSQTGTSPPAANEKLFF. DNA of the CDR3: TGTGCCACCAGCAGCCAAACCGGGACATCTCCCCCGGCGGCTAATGAAAAACTGTTTTTT.

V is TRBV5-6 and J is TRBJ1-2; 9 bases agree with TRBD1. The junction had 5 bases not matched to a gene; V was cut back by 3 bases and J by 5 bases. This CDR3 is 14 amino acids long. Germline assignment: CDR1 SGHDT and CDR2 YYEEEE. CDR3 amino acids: CASSYTGTGYGYTF. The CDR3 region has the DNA TGTGCCAGCAGCTATACCGGGACAGGGTATGGCTACACCTTC.

The CDR3 reads CASGLTSTNLANTGELFF. CDR3 in DNA: TGTGCTAGTGGTTTGACGTCGACAAATCTCGCGAACACCGGGGAGCTGTTTTTT. This rearrangement joins TRBV12-5 to TRBJ2-2; D is unclear. Germline V gene lookup returns CDR1 LGHNT and CDR2 FRNRAP. CDR3 size: 18 residues. Between the trimmed V and J ends, which lost 2 bases and 0 bases, there was a span of 16 bases.

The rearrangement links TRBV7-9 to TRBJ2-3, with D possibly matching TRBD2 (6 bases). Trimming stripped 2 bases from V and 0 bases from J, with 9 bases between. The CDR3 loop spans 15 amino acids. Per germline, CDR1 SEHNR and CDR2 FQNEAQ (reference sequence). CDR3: CASSLFAGSTDTQYF. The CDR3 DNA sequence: TGTGCCAGCAGCTTATTTGCGGGGAGCACAGATACGCAGTATTTT.